This T cell receptor beta chain was identified in a study of T cell repertoires in cytomegalovirus infection. On the study more broadly: Indications came from public TCR beta signatures; they pointed to CMV infection and to a matching HLA type. Study-wide findings and caveats: Carriers of CMV and the relevant HLA type were discriminated by public TCR beta frequency.

This clonotype has only one observation. What it binds is unknown. CDR3 size: 16 residues. The germline V and J ends were trimmed by 0 bases and 3 bases, with 11 bases remaining between them. The germline CDR1 and CDR2 sequences are MNHEY and SVGEGT. TCRdb re-called the reads through MiXCR, storing one row per CDR3 protein. This table has under 150,000 distinct CDR3 sequences, under 30% appearing once. The chain couples TRBV6-2 or TRBV6-3 to TRBJ2-2; D is perhaps TRBD2 (5 bases). The TCR originated in a human donor in good health (CMV status not recorded). Some clones in this sample may be carry-over from other donors' samples. The specimen sequenced was PBMCs, sequenced either directly or after in vitro stimulation (not recorded which). In nucleotides, the CDR3 is TGTGCCAGCAGTTACTCGAGGGCAAGGGACACCGGGGAGCTGTTTTTT. Amino acids: CASSYSRARDTGELFF.